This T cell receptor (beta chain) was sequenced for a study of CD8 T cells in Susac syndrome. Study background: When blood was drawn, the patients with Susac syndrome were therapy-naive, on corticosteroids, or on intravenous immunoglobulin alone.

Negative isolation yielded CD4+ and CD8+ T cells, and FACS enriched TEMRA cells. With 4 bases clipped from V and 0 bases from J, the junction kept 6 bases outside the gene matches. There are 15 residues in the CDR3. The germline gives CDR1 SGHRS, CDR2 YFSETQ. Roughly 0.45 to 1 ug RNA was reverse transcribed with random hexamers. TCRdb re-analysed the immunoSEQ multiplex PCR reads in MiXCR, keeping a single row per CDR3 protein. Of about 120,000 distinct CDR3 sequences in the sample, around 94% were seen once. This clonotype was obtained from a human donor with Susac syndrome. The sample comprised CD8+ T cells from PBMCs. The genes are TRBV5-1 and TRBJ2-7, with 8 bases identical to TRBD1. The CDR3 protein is CASSAGQERSYEQYF. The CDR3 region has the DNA TGCGCCAGCAGCGCGGGACAGGAACGCTCCTACGAGCAGTACTTC.